Presented here are 8 T cell receptor beta chains from one specimen sequenced in a study of shared clonotypes between healthy human individuals. Assay: immunoSEQ multiplex PCR; the TCRdb copy retains only in-frame clones and omits some. The table lists 2 million or so clones, over 85% of them singletons. Naive CD8 populations comprised CD45RO-negative cells positively selected for CCR7, excluding terminally differentiated effector memory CD45RA+ cells. Sequencing was performed on naive CD8+ T cells sorted from blood. The source of these receptors is a man between 18 and 35 years old in good health.

This clone was seen only once. This rearrangement joins TRBV9 to TRBJ2-7, with 8 bases matching TRBD2. The V and J ends lost 0 bases and 2 bases, in that order; junction bases with no gene match: 1. There are 14 residues in the CDR3. Germline CDR1 and CDR2: SGDLS and YYNGEE. The CDR3 DNA follows: TGTGCCAGCAGCGTAGGGCGGGGGGCCTACGAGCAGTACTTC. This codes for CASSVGRGAYEQYF.

The chain recombines TRBV5-4 with TRBJ2-7, with TRBD1 matching over 8 bases. From germline, CDR1 is SGHNT and CDR2 YYREEE (reference sequence). The CDR3 spans 15 residues. J lost 6 bases, V lost 4 bases, and 12 bases had no gene match. The CDR3 DNA sequence: TGTGCCAGCAGCCCCCAGGGACAGGCGCAAAGCGAGCAGTACTTC. Protein: CASSPQGQAQSEQYF. The variable domain in full, with the rest retrieved from reference TRBV5-4 and TRBJ2-7, is ETGVTQSPTHLIKTRGQQVTLRCSSQSGHNTVSWYQQALGQGPQFIFQYYREEENGRGNFPPRFSGLQFPNYSSELNVNALELDDSALYLCASSPQGQAQSEQYFGPGTRLTVT.

The gene calls are TRBV27 and TRBJ2-5; TRBD1 might be the D (5 bases). The CDR3 totals 14 residues. Germline CDR1 is MNHEY and CDR2 is SMNVEV (reference sequence). V dropped 3 bases and J dropped 4 bases, with 12 bases sitting between them. The CDR3 is CASSFQGGSETQYF. CDR3 DNA sequence: TGTGCCAGCAGTTTCCAGGGTGGGTCAGAGACCCAGTACTTC.

This chain links TRBV4-3 with TRBJ2-1, with D perhaps matching TRBD2 (6 bases). The CDR3 has 15 residues. The ends were cut back, 4 bases at V and 6 bases at J, with 16 bases in the middle. Germline V gene data show CDR1 as LGHNA and CDR2 as YSLEER. The CDR3 protein is CASSLLGGGPNEQFF. CDR3 in DNA: TGCGCCAGCAGCCTCCTAGGTGGAGGGCCCAATGAGCAGTTCTTC.

A word on this clone: Distinct nucleotide sequences in the sample also encode this CDR3. This chain uses TRBV7-9 with TRBJ2-7, with a possible D match to TRBD2 (7 bases). The germline gives CDR1 SEHNR, CDR2 FQNEAQ (reference sequence). This CDR3 has 14 amino acids. V shed 5 bases and J shed 2 bases, with 13 bases lying between them. CDR3 bases: TGTGCCAGCAGCCTTGGAGGGGGGGCCTACGAGCAGTACTTC. It encodes CASSLGGGAYEQYF.

The V call is TRBV27, the J call TRBJ2-7, with D perhaps being TRBD1 or TRBD2 (5 bases each). Germline V CDR1 and CDR2: MNHEY, SMNVEV (reference sequence). This CDR3 has 12 residues. Trimming took 7 bases from V and 0 from J, leaving 7 bases between them. In nucleotides, the CDR3 is TGTGCCAGCATGGGGGACTCCTACGAGCAGTACTTC. This gives the protein CASMGDSYEQYF.

The chain combines TRBV6-6 with TRBJ2-7; D possibly matches TRBD1 or TRBD2 (5 bases each). CDR1 is MNHNY and CDR2 is SVGAGI in the germline V gene (reference sequence). This CDR3 is 12 amino acids long. The CDR3 bases are TGTGCTGTGAGGGGTGTTCTGGACGAGCAGTACTTC. Encoded protein: CAVRGVLDEQYF.

The gene calls are TRBV6-1 and TRBJ1-2; a possible D gene is TRBD1 (5 bases). Germline V lookup: CDR1 MNHNS, CDR2 SASEGT. This CDR3 region has 12 residues. V lost 8 bases to trimming and J lost 12 bases, with 19 bases between them. The CDR3 coding sequence is TGTGCCAGCGCGGATCAGAGGCAGGGAAACACCTTC. This translates into CASADQRQGNTF.